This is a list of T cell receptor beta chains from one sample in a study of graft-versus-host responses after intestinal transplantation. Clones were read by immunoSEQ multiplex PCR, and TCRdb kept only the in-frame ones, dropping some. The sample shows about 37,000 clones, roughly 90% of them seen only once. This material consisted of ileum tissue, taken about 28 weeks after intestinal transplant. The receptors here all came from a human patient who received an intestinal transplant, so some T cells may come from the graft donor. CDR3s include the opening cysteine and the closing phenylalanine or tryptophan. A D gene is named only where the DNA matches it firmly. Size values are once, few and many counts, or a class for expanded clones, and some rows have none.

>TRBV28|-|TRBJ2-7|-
TGTGCCAGCAGTTTACCGAGTTACGAGCAGTACTTC
CASSLPSYEQYF
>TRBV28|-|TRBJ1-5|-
TGTGCCAGCAGTTTTTGGTCCAACAATCAGCCCCAGCATTTT
CASSFWSNNQPQHF
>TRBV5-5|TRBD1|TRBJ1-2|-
TGTGCCAGCAGCTACGACAGGGCCCTCTATGGCTACACCTTC
CASSYDRALYGYTF
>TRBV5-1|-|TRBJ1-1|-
TGCGCCAGCAGCTTGGAGTTAACACCGTCCCGTGAAGCTTTCTTT
CASSLELTPSREAFF
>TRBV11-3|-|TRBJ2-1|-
TGTGCCAGCAGCTTAACCGGGAGCAGTTGGAATGAGCAGTTCTTC
CASSLTGSSWNEQFF
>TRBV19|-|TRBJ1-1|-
TGTGCCAGCTCCGATAAAGGCACTGAAGCTTTCTTT
CASSDKGTEAFF
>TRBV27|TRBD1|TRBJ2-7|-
TGTGCCAGCAGACCCGACAGGGGGCCCTCCTACGAGCAGTACTTC
CASRPDRGPSYEQYF
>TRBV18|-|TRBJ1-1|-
TGTGCCAGCTCACCGCCCAAGAACACTGAAGCTTTCTTT
CASSPPKNTEAFF
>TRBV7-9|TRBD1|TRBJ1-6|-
TGTGCCAGCAGCTTCCTGGGACAGGGGGCCCTATCACCCCTCCACTTT
CASSFLGQGALSPLHF
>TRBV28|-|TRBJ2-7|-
TGTGCCAGCAGTTTGGGGTCAAGGGGCAAGTACTTC
CASSLGSRGKYF
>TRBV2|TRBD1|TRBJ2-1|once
TGTGCCAGCAGTGGGCAGGGGGCGAGTGAGCAGTTCTTC
CASSGQGASEQFF
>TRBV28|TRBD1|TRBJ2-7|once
TGTGCCAGCAGTTTACCGGGACAGGACTACGAGCAGTACTTC
CASSLPGQDYEQYF
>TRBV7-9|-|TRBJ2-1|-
TGTGCCAGCAGCCCAGAAAGGACATCATCCTACAATGAGCAGTTCTTC
CASSPERTSSYNEQFF
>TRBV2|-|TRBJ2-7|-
TGTGCCAGCAGGGTCTACGAGCAGTACTTC
CASRVYEQYF
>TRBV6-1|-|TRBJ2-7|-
TGTGCCAGCAGTGAAGGTCGAGTTTCCTACGAGCAGTACTTC
CASSEGRVSYEQYF
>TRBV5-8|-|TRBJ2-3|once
TGTGCCAGCAGCTTCCACCCCGGACCCACTAGCACAGATACGCAGTATTTT
CASSFHPGPTSTDTQYF
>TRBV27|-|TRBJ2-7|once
TGTGCCAGCGGCTTTACCTACGAGCAGTACTTC
CASGFTYEQYF
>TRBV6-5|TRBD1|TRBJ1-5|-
TGTGCCAGCAGTTATAGGGACAGTAGTGAGCCCCAGCATTTT
CASSYRDSSEPQHF
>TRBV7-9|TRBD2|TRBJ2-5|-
TGTGCCAGCAGCTTAGTTCTAGCGGGGGTCCAAGAGACCCAGTACTTC
CASSLVLAGVQETQYF
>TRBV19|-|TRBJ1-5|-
TGTGCCAGTAGTATAGAAGGGTATAGCAATCAGCCCCAGCATTTT
CASSIEGYSNQPQHF
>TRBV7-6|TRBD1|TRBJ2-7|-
TGTGCCAGCAGCCCAAGGACAGGGGCAGGTTCCGAGCAGTACTTC
CASSPRTGAGSEQYF
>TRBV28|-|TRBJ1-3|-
TGTGCCAGCAGTTTGGTCAGGTTGAGCTCTGGAAACACCATATATTTT
CASSLVRLSSGNTIYF
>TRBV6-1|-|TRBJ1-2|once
TGTGCCAGCAGTGAAGATGGCCGAAATAACTATGGCTACACCTTC
CASSEDGRNNYGYTF
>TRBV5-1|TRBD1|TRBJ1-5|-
TGCGCCAGCAGCCCGGGACAGGAGGCTAATAGCAATCAGCCCCAGCATTTT
CASSPGQEANSNQPQHF
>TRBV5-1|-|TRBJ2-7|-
TGCGCCAGCTCGCTTGGGGGAAAACCGGGCGAGCAGTACTTC
CASSLGGKPGEQYF
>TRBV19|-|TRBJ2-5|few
TGTGCCAGTAGTATAGGAGGGATCCAGTACTTC
CASSIGGIQYF
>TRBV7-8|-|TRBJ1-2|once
TGTGCCAGCAGCTCCTACCAGGGCCAGGGAAACTATGGCTACACCTTC
CASSSYQGQGNYGYTF
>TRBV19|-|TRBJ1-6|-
TGTGCCAGTAGTATCACCGGGCACAATTCACCCCTCCACTTT
CASSITGHNSPLHF
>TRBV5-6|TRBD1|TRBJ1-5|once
TGTGCCAGCAGCCCGACAGGGGGCCGGAATCAGCCCCAGCATTTT
CASSPTGGRNQPQHF
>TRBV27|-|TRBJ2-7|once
TGTGCCAGCAGTTTAGGGCATTATGGGGGCGAGCAGTACTTC
CASSLGHYGGEQYF
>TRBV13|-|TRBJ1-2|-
TGTGCCAGCAGCTTAACAGAGGAGAAGGACTATGGCTACACCTTC
CASSLTEEKDYGYTF